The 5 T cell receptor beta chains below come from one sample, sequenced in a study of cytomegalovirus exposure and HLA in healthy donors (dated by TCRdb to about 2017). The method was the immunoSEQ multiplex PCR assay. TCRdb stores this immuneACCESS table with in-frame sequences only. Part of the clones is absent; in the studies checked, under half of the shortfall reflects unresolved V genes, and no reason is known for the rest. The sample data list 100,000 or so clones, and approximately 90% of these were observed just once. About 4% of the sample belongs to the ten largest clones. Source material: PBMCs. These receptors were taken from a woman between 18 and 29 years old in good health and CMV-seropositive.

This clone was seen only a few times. CDR3 nucleotide sequence: TGTGCCAGCAGTACCGATTCAGATGGCTACACCTTC. Translated, it gives CASSTDSDGYTF. V usage is TRBV2 and J usage is TRBJ1-2; D not resolved. Germline V gene lookup returns CDR1 SNHLY and CDR2 FYNNEI. This CDR3 region has 12 residues. Between the trimmed V and J ends, which lost 5 bases and 6 bases, there was a span of 10 bases.

DNA for the CDR3: TGTGCCAGCAGTTTGACAGGGGGAACTAATGAAAAACTGTTTTTT. Protein sequence: CASSLTGGTNEKLFF. V is TRBV28 and J is TRBJ1-4; TRBD1 agrees at 9 bases. The germline V gene encodes CDR1 MDHEN and CDR2 SYDVKM. V was pared by 3 bases and J by 1 base, with 0 bases of the junction left unmatched. There are 15 residues in the CDR3. Full variable domain (rest looked up from reference TRBV28 and TRBJ1-4): DVKVTQSSRYLVKRTGEKVFLECVQDMDHENMFWYRQDPGLGLRLIYFSYDVKMKEKGDIPEGYSVSREKKERFSLILESASTNQTSMYLCASSLTGGTNEKLFFGSGTQLSVL.

CDR3 protein: CASKGPGRMVNTEAFF. The CDR3 DNA sequence: TGTGCCAGCAAGGGGCCAGGGAGGATGGTGAACACTGAAGCTTTCTTT. This chain links TRBV25-1 with TRBJ1-1; tentative D call: TRBD1 (5 bases). The length of the CDR3 is 16 residues. Germline V lookup: CDR1 MGHDK, CDR2 SYGVNS. The ends were cut back, 7 bases at V and 0 bases at J, with 18 bases in the middle.

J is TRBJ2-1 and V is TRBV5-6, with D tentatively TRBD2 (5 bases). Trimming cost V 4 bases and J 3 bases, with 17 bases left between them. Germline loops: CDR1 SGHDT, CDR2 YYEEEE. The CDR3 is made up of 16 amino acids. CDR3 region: CASSTPMSGDYNEQFF. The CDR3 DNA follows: TGTGCCAGCAGCACCCCTATGAGCGGAGACTACAATGAGCAGTTCTTC.

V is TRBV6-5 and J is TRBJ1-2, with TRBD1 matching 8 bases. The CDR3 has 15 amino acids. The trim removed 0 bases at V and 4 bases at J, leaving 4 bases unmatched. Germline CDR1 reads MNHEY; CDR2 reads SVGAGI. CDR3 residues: CASSYSGQEIYGYTF. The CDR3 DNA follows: TGTGCCAGCAGTTACTCGGGACAGGAAATCTATGGCTACACCTTC.